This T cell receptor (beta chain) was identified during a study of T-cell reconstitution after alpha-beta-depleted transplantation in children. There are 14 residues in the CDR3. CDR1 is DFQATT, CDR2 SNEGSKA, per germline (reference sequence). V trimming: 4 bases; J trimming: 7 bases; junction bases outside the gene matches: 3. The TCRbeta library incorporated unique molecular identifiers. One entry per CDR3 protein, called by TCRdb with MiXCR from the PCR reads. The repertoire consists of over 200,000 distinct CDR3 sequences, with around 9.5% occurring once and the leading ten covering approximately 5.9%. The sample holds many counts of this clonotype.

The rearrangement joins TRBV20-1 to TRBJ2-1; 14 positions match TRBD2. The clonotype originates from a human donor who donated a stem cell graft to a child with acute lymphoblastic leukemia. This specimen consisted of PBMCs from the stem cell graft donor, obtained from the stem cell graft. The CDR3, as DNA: TGCAGTGCTAAGGGACTAGCGGGGGAAAATGAGCAGTTCTTC. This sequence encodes CSAKGLAGENEQFF.